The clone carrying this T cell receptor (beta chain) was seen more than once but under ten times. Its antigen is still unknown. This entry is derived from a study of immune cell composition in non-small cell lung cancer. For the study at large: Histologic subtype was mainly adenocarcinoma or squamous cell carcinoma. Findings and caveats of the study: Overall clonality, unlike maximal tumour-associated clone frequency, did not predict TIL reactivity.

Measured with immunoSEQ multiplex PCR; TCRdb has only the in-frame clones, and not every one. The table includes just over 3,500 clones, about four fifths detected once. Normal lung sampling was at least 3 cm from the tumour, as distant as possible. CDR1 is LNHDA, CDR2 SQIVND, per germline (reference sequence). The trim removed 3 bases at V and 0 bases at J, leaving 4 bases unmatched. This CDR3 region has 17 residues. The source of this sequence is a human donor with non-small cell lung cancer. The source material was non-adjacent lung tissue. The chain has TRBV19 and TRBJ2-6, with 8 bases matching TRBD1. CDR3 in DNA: TGTGCCAGTAGTATCGACAGGGGTGGCTCTGGGGCCAACGTCCTGACTTTC. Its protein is CASSIDRGGSGANVLTF.